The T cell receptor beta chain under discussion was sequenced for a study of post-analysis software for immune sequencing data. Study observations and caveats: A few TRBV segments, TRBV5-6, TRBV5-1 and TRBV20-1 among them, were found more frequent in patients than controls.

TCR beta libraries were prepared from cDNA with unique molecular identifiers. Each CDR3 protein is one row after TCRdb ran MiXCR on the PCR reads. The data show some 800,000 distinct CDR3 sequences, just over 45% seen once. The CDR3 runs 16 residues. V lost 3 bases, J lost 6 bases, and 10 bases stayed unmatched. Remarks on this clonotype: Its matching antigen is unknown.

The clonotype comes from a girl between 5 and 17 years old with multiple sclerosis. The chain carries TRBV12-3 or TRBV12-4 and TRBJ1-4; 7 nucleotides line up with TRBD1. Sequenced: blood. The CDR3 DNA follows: TGTGCCAGCAGTTTGTTAGGGGGCGGCCTACATGAAAAACTGTTTTTT. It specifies CASSLLGGGLHEKLFF.